These 21 T cell receptor beta chains originate from one sample sequenced in a study of tumor-infiltrating lymphocytes in primary liver carcinoma. Starting material for RNA and DNA co-extraction consisted of about 20-32 mg of unsorted bulk tissue. Researchers generated TCR beta cDNA from 500 to 600 ng of total RNA, relying on a constant-region primer. A slightly modified ARM-PCR protocol with three nested multiplex PCR rounds produced these TCR beta libraries. Both of the initial two PCR rounds ran for roughly 11 cycles and employed TRBV1-TRBV30 forward primers alongside a C-beta reverse primer. TCRdb re-derived calls from the multiplex PCR reads in MiXCR, one entry per CDR3 protein. The sample has approximately 73,000 distinct CDR3 sequences; about 64% are singletons. The specimen sequenced was liver tumor tissue from sampling region 4. Sample subset: tumor region T4, right-lateral pole. These receptors were obtained from a woman aged 60-75 years with primary liver carcinoma and hepatitis B virus infection.

This clonotype was seen many times. V usage is TRBV12-3 or TRBV12-4 and J usage is TRBJ2-7; D could derive from TRBD1 or TRBD2 (5 bases each). This CDR3 region has 16 residues. The germline V and J ends were trimmed by 7 bases and 2 bases, with 21 bases remaining between them. Written as DNA, the CDR3 is TGTGCCAGCACCTCGTTGGGGCGGGCTACGACCTACGAGCAGTACTTC. Its protein product is CASTSLGRATTYEQYF.

As to this clonotype: The junction does not match germline at one end; this may be a read error. This sequence joins TRBV28 and TRBJ2-3, with 11 bases identical to TRBD2. Per the germline V gene, CDR1 is MDHEN and CDR2 is SYDVKM. The CDR3 runs to 15 residues. The CDR3 sequence is CASTSPPTSGNTHYF. CDR3 nucleotide sequence: TGTGCCAGCACTTCCCCCCCGACTAGCGGGAATACGCACTATTTT.

Note on this clonotype: The germline gene is not matched at one end of the junction; a read error may be the cause. V gene TRBV11-2 combines with J gene TRBJ2-2; D possibly corresponds to TRBD2 (5 bases). The CDR3 length is 15 residues. CDR1 and CDR2 from the germline V gene are SGHAT and FQNNGV. This CDR3 is CAGSPPQGLTGDLFF. Written as DNA, the CDR3 is TGTGCCGGCAGCCCTCCGCAAGGACTGACCGGGGATCTGTTTTTT.

Worth noting for this clonotype: Sequence at one end of the junction differs from germline and may be a read error. The chain combines TRBV11-2 with TRBJ2-7; 8 bases are a match to TRBD2. The CDR3 totals 14 residues. Germline CDR1 and CDR2: SGHAT and FQNNGV. CDR3 in DNA: TGTGTCAGCAGCTTAGGACCGACTAGCGCTGGGGAGTACTTC. Encoded protein: CVSSLGPTSAGEYF.

Remarks on this clonotype: In this CDR3 the conserved last residue, phenylalanine or tryptophan, is missing, so a read error is likely. This chain uses TRBV11-2 with TRBJ2-5; no definite D call. With 9 bases removed from V and 7 bases from J, the gap between germline ends came to 18 bases. The CDR3 sequence is 13 residues long. Germline V CDR1 and CDR2: SGHAT, FQNNGV. The CDR3 loop is CASNLESKGTQYL. The DNA of the CDR3 is TGTGCCAGTAACTTAGAATCCAAGGGGACCCAGTACCTC.

A word on this clonotype: Its ends do not fully match the called genes, so a read error is possible. The genes are TRBV28 and TRBJ2-7; 13 bases line up with TRBD2. This CDR3 has 14 residues. Germline V gives CDR1 MDHEN, CDR2 SYDVKM. The CDR3 DNA reads TGTGCCCGCAGTCCCTGCACTAGCGGGAGGGCCCAGTACTTC. Translating gives CARSPCTSGRAQYF. The variable domain in full, with the rest retrieved from reference TRBV28 and TRBJ2-7, is DVKVTQSSRYLVKRTGEKVFLECVQDMDHENMFWYRQDPGLGLRLIYFSYDVKMKEKGDIPEGYSVSREKKERFSLILESASTNQTSMYLCARSPCTSGRAQYFGPGTRLTVT.

A word on this clonotype: The junction differs from germline at one of its ends, possibly a read error. This sequence joins TRBV30 and TRBJ2-7, with TRBD2 identical over 7 bases. CDR3 size: 15 residues. CDR1 is GTSNPN, CDR2 SVGIG, per germline (reference sequence). Here the CDR3 DNA reads TGTGCCTGGAGTGAAGTTGGGACTACTTTCTACAAGCAGTACTTC. Translation gives CAWSEVGTTFYKQYF.

In its sample, this clonotype was seen a few times. A much bigger clone sits one base away, suggesting this may be a read error. The rearrangement uses TRBV5-6 and TRBJ2-1, with D perhaps matching TRBD2 (7 bases). Per the germline V gene, CDR1 is SGHDT and CDR2 is YYEEEE. The CDR3 consists of 17 residues. The CDR3 spells CASSLGGRGEGYNEQFF. CDR3 coding DNA: TGTGCCAGCAGTTTGGGGGGCCGGGGGGAGGGCTACAATGAGCAGTTCTTC.

As concerns this clonotype: A junction end diverges from the germline sequence, so it may reflect a read error. The chain couples TRBV12-3 or TRBV12-4 to TRBJ2-1; D gene uncertain. The CDR3 consists of 14 residues. The CDR3 reads CASSLGATDNVQFF. In DNA, the CDR3 is TGTGCCAGCAGTCTCGGCGCGACCGACAATGTGCAGTTCTTC.

The V gene is TRBV7-9, the J gene TRBJ2-2; tentatively, D is TRBD1 (5 bases). V was pared by 5 bases and J by 7 bases, with 11 bases between. The CDR3 spans 13 residues. Germline assignment: CDR1 SEHNR and CDR2 FQNEAQ (reference sequence). CDR3 bases: TGTGCCAGCAGCGTCCATCAGGGCGGGGAGCTGTTTTTT. The encoded protein is CASSVHQGGELFF.

In its sample, this clonotype was seen once. Without the conserved terminal phenylalanine or tryptophan, this CDR3 likely stems from a read error. The chain employs TRBV12-3 or TRBV12-4 and TRBJ2-5, with 10 nucleotides matching TRBD2. This CDR3 region has 16 residues. CDR3 coding DNA: TGTGCCAGCAGTGATCCGCGGACTAGCGGTCCGGAGACTCAGTACTAC. This sequence encodes CASSDPRTSGPETQYY.

This clonotype is a singleton in its sample. This sequence joins TRBV1 and TRBJ2-2; TRBD2, as called in the table, went unchecked against the DNA. TRBV1 is recorded as a pseudogene. CDR3 length: 19 amino acids. The CDR3 DNA is TGCACCAGCAGTCAAGAATGCCCTTTGGGGGAGGACCGAGACGGGGAGCTGTTTTTT. As protein: CTSSQECPLGEDRDGELFF.

With respect to this clonotype: No conserved phenylalanine or tryptophan ends this CDR3, so it is likely a read error. No DNA is shown, since the ends of the CDR3 on it are uncertain; the CDR3 is the one TCRdb lists. The chain links TRBV29-1 to TRBJ2-7; the table's D gene call, TRBD2, was not cross checked with the DNA. The CDR3 spans 14 residues, counting both ends. Germline values: CDR1 SQVTM, CDR2 ANQGSEA. This chain's CDR3 is CSVAGTIDSYEQYL.

The chain recombines TRBV13 with TRBJ2-3; tentatively, D is TRBD2 (5 bases). CDR3 size: 16 residues. The V and J ends lost 1 base and 4 bases respectively, with 15 bases between them. Germline CDR1 is PRHDT and CDR2 is FYEKMQ (reference sequence). The chain's CDR3 is CASSLDGVWVSDTQYF. CDR3 DNA: TGTGCCAGCAGCTTAGACGGGGTGTGGGTTTCAGATACGCAGTATTTT.

Notes on this clonotype: The CDR3 end shows no conserved phenylalanine or tryptophan, and so a read error is likely. V usage is TRBV12-3 or TRBV12-4 and J usage is TRBJ2-3, with a weak D call TRBD2 (5 bases). This CDR3 region has 12 residues. The CDR3 here is CAGSLEEDTQYS. The CDR3, as DNA: TGTGCCGGCAGTTTGGAGGAAGATACGCAGTATTCT.

This clonotype has at least ten counts. The J gene is TRBJ1-5, the V gene TRBV6-1, with no clear D. Germline lookup yields CDR1 MNHNS and CDR2 SASEGT. This CDR3 region has 14 residues. Trimming left V 7 bases short and J 4 bases short, with 14 bases between. In DNA, the CDR3 is TGTGCCAGCATGAAAGGCGCGGCTAATCAGCCCCAGCATTTT. Its translation is CASMKGAANQPQHF.

About this clonotype itself: Mismatch with germline at one junction end may stem from a read error. The chain has TRBV14 and TRBJ2-3, with D perhaps TRBD1 (5 bases). The CDR3 runs 13 residues. Germline V CDR1 and CDR2: SGHDN, FVKESK. CDR3 sequence (DNA): TGTGCCAGCAGTCCCGTAATGACAGATACGCACTATTTC. This codes for CASSPVMTDTHYF.

This clonotype appeared a few times. Compared with germline, one end of the junction differs, possibly owing to a read error. The rearrangement links TRBV6-5 to TRBJ1-1; 7 bases are a match to TRBD1. Germline CDR1 reads MNHEY; CDR2 reads SVGAGI. The length of the CDR3 is 14 residues. The CDR3 region is CASSYFGGGPEAFF. The CDR3 DNA reads as TGCGCCAGCAGTTACTTCGGAGGGGGCCCTGAAGCTTTCTTT.

The genes are TRBV29-1 and TRBJ1-1; D gene unclear. The V end was cut by 6 bases, the J end by 11 bases, with 16 bases between. Germline-derived CDR1 and CDR2 are SQVTM and ANQGSEA. The CDR3 runs to 11 residues. DNA of the CDR3: TGCAGCGTAGCCACCCACGCTATCGCTTTCTTT. This codes for CSVATHAIAFF.

CDR3 nucleotides: TGCGCCAGCTGCCGGGACATAAGGGGTGACTACACCTTC. Amino acid sequence: CASCRDIRGDYTF. The chain is built from TRBV4-1 and TRBJ1-2; D is possibly TRBD1 (6 bases). The CDR3 sequence is 13 residues long. Trimming pared 8 bases from V and 10 bases from J, leaving 20 bases between. CDR1 MGHRA and CDR2 YSYEKL come from the germline V gene.

With respect to this clonotype: A junction end diverges from the germline sequence, so it may reflect a read error. DNA for the CDR3: TGTGCTAGCATCTCGGCAGGGAGTCGTCCTGAGACCCAGTTCTTC. It codes for CASISAGSRPETQFF. The rearrangement joins TRBV28 to TRBJ2-5; either TRBD1 or TRBD2 may supply D (5 bases each). TRBJ2-1 matches the DNA end more closely, so the J call is doubtful. The CDR3 runs to 15 residues. Looked up from germline, CDR1 is MDHEN and CDR2 is SYDVKM.